Given below is one T cell receptor beta chain in context. At least ten counts were recorded for this clonotype. Its antigen target is currently unknown. Base qualities are not recorded, but no much larger clone differs from it by a single base. Graves' hyperthyroidism was defined as stable when no progression to ophthalmopathy occurred over 18 months of follow-up. Hyperthyroidism patients were newly diagnosed, with disease duration under 2 months, and aged 18 to 65 years. The study excluded patients with uncontrolled infections, other autoimmune diseases, pregnancy or lactation. Diagnoses were established on the basis of clinical symptoms, serum thyroxine and TRAb, thyroid ultrasound, and orbital computed tomography. Ficoll-Paque density gradient centrifugation was used to isolate PBMCs from about 9 ml of fresh peripheral blood. Total RNA was extracted using Trizol reagent, and RNA quality was assessed on an Agilent 2100 Bioanalyzer.

Based on the germline V gene, the CDR1 and CDR2 sequences are MNHEY and SVGEGT. A distance of 8 bases separates the germline ends of V and J, which lose 2 bases and 6 bases respectively. The CDR3, cysteine through phenylalanine, is 12 amino acids long. Of all the DNA, just the CDR3 is kept, 36 bases in frame from base 1. The TCR beta CDR3 regions were amplified from RNA transcripts. For the first round of RT-PCR on the TCR CDR3, the HTBI primer set was used together with the Qiagen OneStep RT-PCR kit. The libraries were constructed in a second round of multiplex PCR and then size-selected and purified. Paired-end sequencing of the libraries was performed with 100 bp reads on an Illumina HiSeq2000. On the authors' methods: Raw data were processed with SOAPnuke, discarding reads with adapters, uncalled bases, mean Phred below 15, or no exact constant-primer or identifier match. COPE v1.2.5 was used to merge the high-quality paired reads, and each unique nucleotide sequence was defined as a clonotype. MiTCR v1.1 was used to align the clonotypes against IMGT TRBV, TRBD and TRBJ reference segments. Only V-J combinations with frequency above 0.0001, covering about 99% of repertoires, were analysed. A TCS score was defined as the ratio between F50 (clonal expansion) and ExV (chaos), using BLOSUM62-based TCRdist between CDR3 peptides within each V-J. Welch's t-statistics and random forest reduced fewer than 550 V-J features to roughly 13, which were used in a naive Bayes classifier (R e1071). Starting from the raw public reads, TCRdb applied fastp trimming at Q25, assembled clones with MiXCR and retained in-frame beta chains. Merged by CDR3 protein, the rows form single entries marked with the most common genes and DNA. The V and J calls and clone size are TCRdb's, not the authors'. For this sample the table gives under 800,000 distinct CDR3 sequences, of which around 13% were detected only once. Roughly 10% of the sample comes from the top ten.

These data come from a study of T cells in Graves' hyperthyroidism and ophthalmopathy (dated by TCRdb to about 2019). Some background on the complete study: Peripheral blood samples were taken at initial diagnosis, before any treatment was given. TCR V-J signatures able to tell the groups apart were searched for in a discovery cohort of around 95 patients, of whom fewer than 45 had Graves' ophthalmopathy and around 58 had stable Graves' hyperthyroidism. Prospective prediction of ophthalmopathy was tested in an independent validation cohort consisting of roughly 19 hyperthyroidism patients and around 16 patients who later progressed to ophthalmopathy. The approximately 90 discovery patients were divided at random into training and test sets in a 7:3 ratio. Thyroid tissue and blood T-cell repertoires from over 5 Graves' hyperthyroidism patients were also compared in the study. Following sampling, methimazole starting at 30 mg daily was given to hyperthyroidism patients, and high-dose intravenous methylprednisolone was given to ophthalmopathy patients. According to the paper, TCR Vbeta CDR3 sequencing was carried out on 135 peripheral blood samples, which came from fewer than 50 ophthalmopathy, some 73 hyperthyroidism and about 17 progressor patients.

On the study overall, not on this receptor specifically: Sample size was not statistically predetermined, and blinding of investigators to group allocation was not performed. In cross-validation, a model built on a 13 V-J signature told ophthalmopathy apart from stable hyperthyroidism with 85% to 90% sensitivity and about 81% specificity, and in testing the same model reached 80%/75%. In validation, the model predicted progression to ophthalmopathy a median of approximately 6.3 months before onset, with roughly 70% sensitivity and about 72% specificity. Most expanded thyroid clonotypes (frequency above 0.001) were also detected in blood, a finding suggesting that blood repertoires may reflect thyroid immune responses.

Sequenced input: blood. The clonotype was recovered from a woman between 18 and 29 years old with Graves' hyperthyroidism. The chain is made from TRBV6-2 or TRBV6-3 and TRBJ2-7; a confident D gene designation cannot be given. At the DNA level, the sequence is TGTGCCAGCAGTTACAGGTCTGCCGAGCAGTACTTC. Its protein reads: CASSYRSAEQYF.